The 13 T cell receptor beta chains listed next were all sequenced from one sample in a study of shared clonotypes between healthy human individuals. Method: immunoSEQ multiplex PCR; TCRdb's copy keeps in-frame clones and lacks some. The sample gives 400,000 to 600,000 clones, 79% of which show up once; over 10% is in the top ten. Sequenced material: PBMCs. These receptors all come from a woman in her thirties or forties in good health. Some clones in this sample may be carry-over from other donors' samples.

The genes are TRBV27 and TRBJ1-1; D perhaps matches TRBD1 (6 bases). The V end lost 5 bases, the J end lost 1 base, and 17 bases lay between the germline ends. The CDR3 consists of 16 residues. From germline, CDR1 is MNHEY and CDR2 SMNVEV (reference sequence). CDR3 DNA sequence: TGTGCCAGCAGTATACTCCCAACAGGGTGGAACACTGAAGCTTTCTTT. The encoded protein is CASSILPTGWNTEAFF.

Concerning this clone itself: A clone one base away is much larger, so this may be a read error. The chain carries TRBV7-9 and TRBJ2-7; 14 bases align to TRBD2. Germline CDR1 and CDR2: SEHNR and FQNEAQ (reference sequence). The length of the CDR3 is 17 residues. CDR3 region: CASSLGGLAGVSYERYF. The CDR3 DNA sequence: TGTGCCAGCAGCTTAGGGGGACTAGCGGGAGTTTCCTACGAGCGGTACTTC.

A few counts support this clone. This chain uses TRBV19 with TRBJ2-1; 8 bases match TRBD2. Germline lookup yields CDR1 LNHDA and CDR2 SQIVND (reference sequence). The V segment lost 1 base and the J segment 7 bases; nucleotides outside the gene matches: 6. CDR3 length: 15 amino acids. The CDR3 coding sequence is TGTGCCAGTAGTATAGTTGGGACTAGAGAGAATGAGCAGTTCTTC. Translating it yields CASSIVGTRENEQFF.

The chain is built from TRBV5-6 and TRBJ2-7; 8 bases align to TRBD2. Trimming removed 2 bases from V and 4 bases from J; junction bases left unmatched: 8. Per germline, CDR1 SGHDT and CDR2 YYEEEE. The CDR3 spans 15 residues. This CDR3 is CASSFTGGPGYEQYF. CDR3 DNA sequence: TGTGCCAGCAGCTTTACGGGAGGGCCTGGGTACGAGCAGTACTTC. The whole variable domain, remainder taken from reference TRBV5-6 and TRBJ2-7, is DAGVTQSPTHLIKTRGQQVTLRCSPKSGHDTVSWYQQALGQGPQFIFQYYEEEERQRGNFPDRFSGHQFPNYSSELNVNALLLGDSALYLCASSFTGGPGYEQYFGPGTRLTVT.

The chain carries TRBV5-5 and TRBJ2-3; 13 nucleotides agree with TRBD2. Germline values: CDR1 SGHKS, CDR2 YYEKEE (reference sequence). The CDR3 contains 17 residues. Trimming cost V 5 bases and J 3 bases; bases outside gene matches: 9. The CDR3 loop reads CASSHTSGRAGTDTQYF. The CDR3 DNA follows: TGTGCCAGCAGTCACACTAGCGGGAGGGCCGGTACAGATACGCAGTATTTT.

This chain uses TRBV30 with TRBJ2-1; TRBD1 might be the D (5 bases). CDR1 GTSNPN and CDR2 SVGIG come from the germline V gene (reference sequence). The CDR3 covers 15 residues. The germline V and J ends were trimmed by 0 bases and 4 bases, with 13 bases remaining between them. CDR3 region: CAWSVLGAGYNEQFF. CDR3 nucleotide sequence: TGTGCCTGGAGTGTACTTGGGGCAGGTTACAATGAGCAGTTCTTC. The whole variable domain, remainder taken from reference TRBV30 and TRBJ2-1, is SQTIHQWPATLVQPVGSPLSLECTVEGTSNPNLYWYRQAAGRGLQLLFYSVGIGQISSEVPQNLSASRPQDRQFILSSKKLLLSDSGFYLCAWSVLGAGYNEQFFGPGTRLTVL.

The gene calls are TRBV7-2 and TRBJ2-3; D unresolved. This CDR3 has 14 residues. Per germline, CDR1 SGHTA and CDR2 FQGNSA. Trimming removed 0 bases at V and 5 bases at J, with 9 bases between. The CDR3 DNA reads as TGTGCCAGCAGCTTAGCGTTGCGGAGAGATACGCAGTATTTT. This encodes CASSLALRRDTQYF.

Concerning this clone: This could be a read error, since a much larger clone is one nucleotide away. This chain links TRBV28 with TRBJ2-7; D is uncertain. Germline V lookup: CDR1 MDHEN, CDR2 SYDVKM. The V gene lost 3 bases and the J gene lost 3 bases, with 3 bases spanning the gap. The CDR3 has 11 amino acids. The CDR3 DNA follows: TGTGCCAGCAGTTTTTACTACGAGCAGTACTTC. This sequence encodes CASSFYYEQYF. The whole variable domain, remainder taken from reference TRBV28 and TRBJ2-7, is DVKVTQSSRYLVKRTGEKVFLECVQDMDHENMFWYRQDPGLGLRLIYFSYDVKMKEKGDIPEGYSVSREKKERFSLILESASTNQTSMYLCASSFYYEQYFGPGTRLTVT.

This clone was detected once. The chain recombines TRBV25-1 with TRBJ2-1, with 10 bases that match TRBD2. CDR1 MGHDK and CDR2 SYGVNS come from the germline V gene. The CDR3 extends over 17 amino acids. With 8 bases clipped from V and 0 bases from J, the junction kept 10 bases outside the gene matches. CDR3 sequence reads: CASRTSGESSSYNEQFF. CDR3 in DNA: TGTGCCAGCCGGACTAGCGGTGAATCCAGCTCCTACAATGAGCAGTTCTTC. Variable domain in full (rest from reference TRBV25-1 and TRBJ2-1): EADIYQTPRYLVIGTGKKITLECSQTMGHDKMYWYQQDPGMELHLIHYSYGVNSTEKGDLSSESTVSRIRTEHFPLTLESARPSHTSQYLCASRTSGESSSYNEQFFGPGTRLTVL.

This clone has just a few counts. CDR3 bases: TGCAGCGCCCTTCTTGGGGTTAGCACAGATACGCAGTATTTT. Translation: CSALLGVSTDTQYF. This chain links TRBV29-1 with TRBJ2-3; D gene ambiguous. The V end lost 7 bases, the J end lost 0 bases, and 14 bases lay between the germline ends. The CDR3 consists of 14 residues. Germline-derived CDR1 and CDR2 are SQVTM and ANQGSEA.

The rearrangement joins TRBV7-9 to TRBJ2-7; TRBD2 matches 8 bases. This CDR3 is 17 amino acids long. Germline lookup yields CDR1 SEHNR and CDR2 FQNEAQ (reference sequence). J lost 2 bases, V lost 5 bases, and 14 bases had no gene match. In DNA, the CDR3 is TGTGCCAGCAGCCCCCGGGAGGGCAGGGGAGGAGCCTACGAGCAGTACTTC. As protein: CASSPREGRGGAYEQYF.

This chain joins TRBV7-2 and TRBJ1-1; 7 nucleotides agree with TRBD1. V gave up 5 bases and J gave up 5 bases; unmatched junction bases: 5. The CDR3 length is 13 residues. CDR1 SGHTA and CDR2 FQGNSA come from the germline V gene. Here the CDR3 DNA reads TGTGCCAGCAGCCGGCAGGGGGGGACTGAAGCTTTCTTT. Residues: CASSRQGGTEAFF.

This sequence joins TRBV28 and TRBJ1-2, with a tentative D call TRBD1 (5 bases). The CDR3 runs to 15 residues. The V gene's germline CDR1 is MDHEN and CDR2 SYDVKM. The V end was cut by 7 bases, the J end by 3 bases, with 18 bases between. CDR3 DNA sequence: TGTGCCAGCATCATAGGGCAGGGCCAGGACTATGGCTACACCTTC. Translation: CASIIGQGQDYGYTF.